This T cell receptor beta chain was recovered during a study of blood T cell repertoires in COVID-19. Study information: The samples span acute and convalescent COVID-19 from the United States, Italy and Spain. Sample material is recorded as cDNA or gDNA derived from T cells, B-cell-depleted T cells, or PBMCs.

Germline V gives CDR1 MNHEY, CDR2 SVGAGI. V shed 2 bases and J shed 2 bases, with 9 bases lying between them. The CDR3 consists of 14 residues. As processed by the authors: Amplified reference gene primers provided the basis for estimating nucleated cell counts. The repertoire was sequenced with immunoSEQ multiplex PCR; TCRdb's copy has only in-frame clones and lacks some. The D gene and trimming were derived from the DNA, and the V and J assignments and clone size from that table. Counted here are 140,000 to 150,000 clones, 80% occurring once; the ten biggest clones make up approximately 3.5%. Sequencing was carried out using peripheral blood. This receptor was obtained from a man in his sixties or seventies who had recovered from COVID-19. The chain combines TRBV6-5 with TRBJ1-1; no definite D call. The CDR3 DNA follows: TGTGCCAGCAGTTACCGGCAGGTTAACACTGAAGCTTTCTTT. The encoded protein is CASSYRQVNTEAFF.